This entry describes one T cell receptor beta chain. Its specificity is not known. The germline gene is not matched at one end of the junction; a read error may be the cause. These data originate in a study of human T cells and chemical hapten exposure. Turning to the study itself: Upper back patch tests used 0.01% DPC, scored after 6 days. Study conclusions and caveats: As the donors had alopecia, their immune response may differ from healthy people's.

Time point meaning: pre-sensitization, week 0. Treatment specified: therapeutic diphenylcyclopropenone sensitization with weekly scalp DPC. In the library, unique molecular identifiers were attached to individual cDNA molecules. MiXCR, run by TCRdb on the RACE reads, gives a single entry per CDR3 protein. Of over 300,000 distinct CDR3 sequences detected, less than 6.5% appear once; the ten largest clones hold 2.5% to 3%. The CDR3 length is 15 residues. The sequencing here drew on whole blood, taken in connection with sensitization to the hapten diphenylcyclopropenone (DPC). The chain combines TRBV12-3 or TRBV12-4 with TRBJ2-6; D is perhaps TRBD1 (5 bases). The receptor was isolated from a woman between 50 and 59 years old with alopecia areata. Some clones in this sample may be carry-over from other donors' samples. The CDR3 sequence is CASRRQRSGTNVLTF. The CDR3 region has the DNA TGTGCCAGCAGACGACAGCGCTCTGGGACCAACGTCCTGACTTTC.